A selection of T cell receptor beta chains follows, all from one sample in a study of T cell responses to AZD1222 COVID-19 vaccine. Here immunoSEQ multiplex PCR was the method, and the copy in TCRdb shows in-frame clones only, minus some. The sample has 96,000 or so clones; 89% are singletons. This material consisted of peripheral blood, taken on day 0 of AZD1222 vaccination. These receptors were obtained from an adult in good health. Each CDR3 is given with its conserved first and last residue.

TRBV19	TRBJ2-3	CASSRGRATDTQYF
TRBV20-1	TRBJ2-3	CSASLAPQYF
TRBV30	TRBJ2-7	CACSTSGAEQYF
TRBV9	TRBJ1-4	CASSVAPGGGVGEKLFF
TRBV7-8	TRBJ2-3	CASSLERRGDTQYF
TRBV9	TRBJ2-3	CASSAKLDPSTDTQYF
TRBV2	TRBJ2-7	CASSEALSGYEQYF
TRBV28	TRBJ1-2	CASSLNRFGYTF
TRBV10-3	TRBJ2-2	CAISGGKNRDGTGGNTGELFF
TRBV6-6	TRBJ1-1	CASSYREHTEAFF
TRBV5-5	TRBJ2-5	CASSLTGRWETQYF
TRBV9	TRBJ1-2	CASSAHQSEGTGGKGYGYTF
TRBV7-8	TRBJ1-3	CASSRNRGEENTIYF
TRBV12-3/TRBV12-4	TRBJ1-4	CASSSGEKLFF
TRBV19	TRBJ1-2	CASSVRDRRKGYTF
TRBV10-3	TRBJ1-5	CAISDGEHQPQHF
TRBV4-2	TRBJ1-1	CASSPEKGPKDTEAFF
TRBV7-2	TRBJ2-1	CASSLNTNEQFF
TRBV7-2	TRBJ1-3	CASSLVVEGNTIYF
TRBV18	TRBJ1-6	CASSPVQRGGGSPLHF
TRBV11-2	TRBJ1-1	CASSLATQEAFF
TRBV5-4	TRBJ1-2	CASSSPPRTGSYGYTF
TRBV30	TRBJ1-2	CAWSAGGIYGYTF
TRBV7-8	TRBJ1-1	CASSFSRGIPEAFF
TRBV10-1	TRBJ1-1	CASSESGGGTEAFF
TRBV10-2	TRBJ1-4	CASSVSGANEKLFF
TRBV5-1	TRBJ2-7	CASSSGHSPWEQYF
TRBV19	TRBJ2-1	CASSIRGGSYNEQFF
TRBV30	TRBJ2-1	CAWTSGGLYNEQFF
TRBV14	TRBJ2-7	CASSPVGQSSYEQYF
TRBV2	TRBJ2-6	CASRGWGSGANVLTF
TRBV28	TRBJ1-2	CASSWQGVGYTF
TRBV12-3/TRBV12-4	TRBJ1-1	CASSPEGGAFF
TRBV2	TRBJ2-7	CASREKTSGPYEQYF
TRBV9	TRBJ1-3	CASSVGAGRLSGNTIYF